This T cell receptor beta chain was recorded in a study of Graves' ophthalmopathy and Graves' hyperthyroidism. Study-wide context: At initial diagnosis, peripheral blood was obtained, and this preceded any treatment.

The ends were cut back, 5 bases at V and 3 bases at J, with 19 bases in the middle. The CDR3 has 16 amino acids. CDR1 is MDHEN, CDR2 SYDVKM, per germline. General observations from the study: The model achieved around 67% sensitivity and roughly 72% specificity for ophthalmopathy progression.

The TCR beta CDR3 regions underwent amplification from RNA transcripts. Second-round multiplex PCR came after a first-round RT-PCR that employed HTBI primers. TCRdb called the multiplex PCR reads again in MiXCR, with one record for every CDR3 protein. The sample has about 170,000 distinct CDR3 sequences, approximately 40% seen once. This clonotype was found a few times. Its target is unknown. The sequenced material came from peripheral blood. The chain joins TRBV28 to TRBJ1-2, with a weak D call TRBD1 (6 bases). The sequence was collected from a woman in her 40s with Graves' ophthalmopathy. The CDR3 loop is CASSPRGRAGHYGYTF. The CDR3, as DNA: TGTGCCAGCAGTCCGCGGGGGCGGGCAGGTCACTATGGCTACACCTTC.